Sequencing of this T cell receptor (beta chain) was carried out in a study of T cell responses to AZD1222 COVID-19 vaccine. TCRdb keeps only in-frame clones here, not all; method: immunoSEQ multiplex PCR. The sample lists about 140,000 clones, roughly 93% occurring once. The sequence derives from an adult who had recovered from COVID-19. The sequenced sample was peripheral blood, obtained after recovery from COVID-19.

CDR3 sequence: CASCLTEAFF. The CDR3 DNA reads TGTGCCAGCTGCCTAACTGAAGCTTTCTTT. The V call is TRBV2, the J call TRBJ1-1; D unclear. The CDR3 contains 10 residues. Between the trimmed V and J ends, which lost 8 bases and 5 bases, there was a span of 6 bases. CDR1 and CDR2 from the germline V gene are SNHLY and FYNNEI.